This T cell receptor beta chain was recovered during a study of response to subunit inactivated influenza vaccine. TCRdb re-called the RT-PCR reads through MiXCR, storing one row per CDR3 protein. The sample has roughly 620,000 distinct CDR3 sequences; around 11% are singletons. There are a few counts of this clonotype. The same sample was also used in a study of T cells expressing NK-cell markers. As that study records: The authors made TCR beta cDNA libraries by 5'RACE template switching. This switching added a universal primer site and UMIs. It was sorted CD3+CD56+NKG2C+, CD3+CD56+NKG2C- and CD3+CD56-NKG2C+ T cells that supplied the TCR beta repertoires. Seven sequenced donors out of eight were HCMV-seropositive, one seronegative. The share of CD8+ T cells held by dominant NKG2C+ clonotypes was 1.0-7.0% in more than 5 donors. In a few donors, these clonotypes also led the CD3+CD56-NKG2C+ fraction.

This TCR was recovered from a man aged 50 to 60 who received an inactivated influenza vaccine. The material was PBMCs from blood, obtained on the day of vaccination.

For the CDR3, the DNA is TGTGCCATCAGTCCCTCCACTGAGCAGTACTTC. Protein sequence: CAISPSTEQYF. V and J are TRBV10-3 and TRBJ2-7, with D unresolved. V lost 5 bases, J lost 7 bases, and 9 bases lay in between. Per germline, CDR1 ENHRY and CDR2 SYGVKD. The CDR3 sequence is 11 residues long.